This is a list of T cell receptor beta chains from one sample in a study of breast tumors, draining lymph nodes, adjacent tissues. TCRdb fed the multiplex PCR reads into MiXCR, producing one record per CDR3 protein. The sample contains approximately 250,000 distinct CDR3 sequences, less than 35% of which appear only once. The sequenced material came from axillary lymph node tissue. The receptors stem from a female donor with breast cancer. Some clones in this sample may be carry-over from other donors' samples. The CDR3 runs from the conserved cysteine through the conserved F or W. Fields, in order: J gene, D gene, V gene, clone size, CDR3 DNA, CDR3 protein. D genes are given only for firm matches. Some rows mark clone size as missing; the rest say once, few, many or name a class of expanded clone.

TRBJ1-5	TRBD1	TRBV19	many	TGTGCCAGTAGTATGCGGCAGGGGGCGTCTGGTCAGCCCCAGCATTTT	CASSMRQGASGQPQHF
TRBJ1-6	TRBD1	TRBV12-3/TRBV12-4	.	TGTGCCAGCAGTTTCGTTGGGTCAGGGGGCAGCCCCGAGAACTCCTATAATTCACCCCTCCACTTT	CASSFVGSGGSPENSYNSPLHF
TRBJ2-3	.	TRBV20-1	many	TGCAGTGCCCGCCTTGGAGATACGCAGTATTTT	CSARLGDTQYF
TRBJ2-3	TRBD2	TRBV11-2	many	TGTGCCAGCAGCTTAGGCTCTAGCGGGAGAGATACGCAGTATTTT	CASSLGSSGRDTQYF
TRBJ2-7	.	TRBV7-9	many	TGTGCCAGCAGCTTAGGTGGGCAGACCTACGAGCAGTACTTC	CASSLGGQTYEQYF
TRBJ2-7	.	TRBV18	.	TGTGCCAGCTCACCTACCGGGACCTTAGTAGGGGAGCAGTACTTC	CASSPTGTLVGEQYF
TRBJ2-5	.	TRBV27	.	TGTGCCAGCGGAGGTGGAGAGACCCAGTACTTC	CASGGGETQYF
TRBJ1-3	.	TRBV30	many	TGTGCCTGGAGAGGTAGGATTGGAAACACCATATATTTT	CAWRGRIGNTIYF
TRBJ2-3	TRBD2	TRBV20-1	many	TGCAGTGCTAGCCGAATAGCGGGACGATACGCAGATACGCAGTATTTT	CSASRIAGRYADTQYF
TRBJ1-6	.	TRBV6-2/TRBV6-3	few	TGTGCCAGCAGTTACGAGGGGACCTCCTATAATTCACCCCTCCACTTT	CASSYEGTSYNSPLHF
TRBJ1-2	TRBD1	TRBV5-8	many	TGTGCCAGCAGCTCAGCGACAGGGGATGGCTACACCTTC	CASSSATGDGYTF
TRBJ2-7	TRBD1	TRBV3-1	many	TGTGCCAGCAGCCAAAAGGGACAGGGGACCGAGCAGTACTTC	CASSQKGQGTEQYF
TRBJ2-3	TRBD2	TRBV3-1	many	TGTGCCAGCAGCCAGATAGCGGGGTCGTGGGATACGCAGTATTTT	CASSQIAGSWDTQYF
TRBJ2-1	.	TRBV5-1	many	TGCGCCAGCAGCTTTGGTAATAGTTTCGACAATGAGCAGTTCTTC	CASSFGNSFDNEQFF
TRBJ2-5	.	TRBV20-1	many	TGCAGTGCTAGCAAGCTATCCTCCCAAGAGACCCAGTACTTC	CSASKLSSQETQYF
TRBJ1-6	TRBD1	TRBV18	many	TGTGCCAGCTCACAAAACAGGGGAGCGGAATCACCCCTCCACTTT	CASSQNRGAESPLHF
TRBJ1-1	TRBD1	TRBV2	few	TGTGCCAGCAGTTCTTCCGGGACAGGGGTCTCTGAAGCTTTCTTT	CASSSSGTGVSEAFF
TRBJ2-5	TRBD2	TRBV5-1	many	TGCGCCAGCAGCCCGTCCGGGACTACAATCCAAGAGACCCAGTACTTC	CASSPSGTTIQETQYF
TRBJ1-5	.	TRBV2	many	TGTGCCTGCCAGGGCGGTAGCAATCAGCCCCAGCATTTT	CACQGGSNQPQHF
TRBJ1-2	.	TRBV20-1	once	TGCAGTGCTCACCACGTTCAGCGGGATGGCTACACCTTC	CSAHHVQRDGYTF
TRBJ2-1	TRBD2	TRBV24-1	many	TGTGCCACCGGGGGGACTAGCGGGCCTTCCTACAATGAGCAGTTCTTC	CATGGTSGPSYNEQFF
TRBJ1-1	.	TRBV7-6	few	TGTGCCAGCAGCCCCGCGGCATGGGGCACTGAAGCTTTCTTT	CASSPAAWGTEAFF
TRBJ1-4	.	TRBV28	.	TGTGCCAGCACTTTCACGACAGCCTGGAATGAAAAACTGTTTTTT	CASTFTTAWNEKLFF
TRBJ2-5	TRBD1	TRBV7-2	few	TGTGCCAGCAGCCCGGGGACAGGGGTAGAGACCCAGTACTTC	CASSPGTGVETQYF
TRBJ1-5	.	TRBV19	.	TGTGCCAGTAAGTGGGCAGGGCATGGACAGCCCCAGCATTTT	CASKWAGHGQPQHF
TRBJ2-5	.	TRBV7-9	.	TGTGCCTGCAAACCTTCACCTTCGGGGCAAGAGACCCAGCACTTC	CACKPSPSGQETQHF
TRBJ1-4	TRBD1	TRBV6-6	few	TGTGCCAGCAAGGGACAGATCTATGAAAAACTGTTTTTT	CASKGQIYEKLFF
TRBJ2-4	.	TRBV3-2	.	TGTGCCAGCAGCCCGTGGACTCCTCGAGTAGCCAAAAACATTCAGTACTTC	CASSPWTPRVAKNIQYF
TRBJ2-5	.	TRBV7-2	many	TGTGCCAGCAGCTTAATGCGGGGAGAGACCCAGTACTTC	CASSLMRGETQYF
TRBJ2-2	TRBD2	TRBV9	.	TGTGTCAGCAGCGTAGAGTGGGAGGGCCGTGGCGGGGAGCTGTTTTTT	CVSSVEWEGRGGELFF
TRBJ2-7	TRBD2	TRBV18	many	TGTGCCAGCTCAAGACTAGCGGGAGGGCCAGGAGGCGAGCAGTACTTC	CASSRLAGGPGGEQYF
TRBJ2-3	.	TRBV20-1	.	TGCAGTGCTAGATCCCCTAACCCCAGCACAGATACGCAGTATTTT	CSARSPNPSTDTQYF
TRBJ2-3	.	TRBV11-2	many	TGTGCCAGCAGCCGTATAGATACGCAGTATTTT	CASSRIDTQYF
TRBJ2-5	TRBD2	TRBV29-1	.	TGCAGCGTTGGACCGGGGGGTAGGGAGGCCCAGTACTTC	CSVGPGGREAQYF
TRBJ1-2	TRBD1	TRBV10-3	many	TGTGCCATCAAAAGGACAGGGGGAACTAACTATGGCTACACCTTC	CAIKRTGGTNYGYTF
TRBJ2-2	.	TRBV20-1	.	TGCAGTGCTAGAGATCAGTCCAGGGAGCTGTTTTTT	CSARDQSRELFF
TRBJ2-3	.	TRBV2	many	TGTGCCAGCAGTGATTATCAAGGGTTGGGCACAGATACGCAGTATTTT	CASSDYQGLGTDTQYF
TRBJ2-5	.	TRBV15	.	TGTGCCACCGGTCGGGAGACCCAGTACTTC	CATGRETQYF
TRBJ2-1	TRBD2	TRBV15	.	TGTGCCACCAGCAGAGATTGGCTAGCGGGAGTCTCCAATGAGCAGTTCTTC	CATSRDWLAGVSNEQFF
TRBJ1-2	TRBD1	TRBV19	.	TGTGCCAGTAGTGTCTCACAGGGGGACTATGGCTACACCTTC	CASSVSQGDYGYTF
TRBJ2-3	TRBD2	TRBV11-2	.	TGTGCCAGCAGCTTAATCAGCGGGGGTCGCACAGATACGCAGTATTTT	CASSLISGGRTDTQYF
TRBJ2-5	TRBD1	TRBV5-1	few	TGCGCCAGCAGCTTGGTTCCCACCAGGGGGCTGGGAGAGACCCAGTACTTC	CASSLVPTRGLGETQYF
TRBJ2-6	TRBD1	TRBV9	many	TGTGCCAGCAGCGCGTTCGGACAGGGGGCGTGGGGGGCCAACGTCCTGACTTTC	CASSAFGQGAWGANVLTF
TRBJ2-5	TRBD2	TRBV5-1	few	TGCGCCAGCAGCTCCGGGACTAGAGAAGAGACCCAGTACTTC	CASSSGTREETQYF
TRBJ2-7	TRBD1	TRBV15	.	TGTGCCACCAGCAGAGCCAGGACAGGGCGCGAGCAGTACTTC	CATSRARTGREQYF
TRBJ1-2	.	TRBV6-6	many	TGTGCCAGCGTCCTTCCGACTGAGTCTAACTATGGCTACACCTTC	CASVLPTESNYGYTF
TRBJ2-2	.	TRBV4-1	.	TGCGCCAGCAGCCAAGTTCAGGGAATGGGCACCGGGGAGCTGTTTTTT	CASSQVQGMGTGELFF
TRBJ1-5	.	TRBV4-1	many	TGCGCCAGCAGCCAAGGATTAGGGACGAGTCAGCCCCAGCATTTT	CASSQGLGTSQPQHF
TRBJ1-2	.	TRBV6-2/TRBV6-3	.	TGTACCAGCAGGCCCCAGGGGAACTATGGCTACACCTTC	CTSRPQGNYGYTF
TRBJ1-6	.	TRBV20-1	.	TGCAGTGCTAGACTAGCGGGGGAATCACCCCTCCACTTT	CSARLAGESPLHF
TRBJ2-5	.	TRBV15	many	TGTGCCACCAGCATATTTCCGGGTCCAAAAGGGGAGACCCAGTACTTC	CATSIFPGPKGETQYF
TRBJ2-7	TRBD2	TRBV2	.	TGTGCCAGCAGTGGAGGCGGGAGATTGGGGACGGGTGAGCAGTACTTC	CASSGGGRLGTGEQYF
TRBJ2-1	TRBD2	TRBV29-1	many	TGCAGCGTTGAAGGGTCAGCGGGGGGGACTTACAATGAGCAGTTCTTC	CSVEGSAGGTYNEQFF
TRBJ1-2	.	TRBV6-6	.	TGTGCCAGCAGTCTGACGGAGTATAACTATGGCTACACCTTC	CASSLTEYNYGYTF
TRBJ1-2	.	TRBV12-3/TRBV12-4	many	TGTGCCAGCAGAGTCGAGGGGAGGTTGTGGGGCTACACCTTC	CASRVEGRLWGYTF
TRBJ2-3	TRBD2	TRBV7-8	many	TGTGCCAGCAGCATTACTAGCGTACGCACAGATACGCAGTATTTT	CASSITSVRTDTQYF
TRBJ1-3	.	TRBV28	.	.	CASSSSGQGNTIYF
TRBJ1-6	TRBD1	TRBV3-1	many	TGTGCCAGCAGCTCCAGACAGGGAAAACGATCACCCCTCCACTTT	CASSSRQGKRSPLHF